The 9 T cell receptor beta chains below all came from one sample that was sequenced in a study of T cell responses to AZD1222 COVID-19 vaccine. Sequencing was performed with immunoSEQ multiplex PCR; in TCRdb, only in-frame clones are kept and a portion is missing. The sample has 110,000 or so clones; more than 70% are singletons. Sequenced material: peripheral blood, taken 28 days after the second AZD1222 dose. Receptors were obtained from an adult who received the AZD1222 COVID-19 vaccine.

The V and J genes are TRBV24-1 and TRBJ1-2; D is undetermined. The CDR3 is 12 residues long. Germline V CDR1 and CDR2: KGHDR, SFDVKD. Deletions cut 3 bases from V and 4 bases from J, with 5 bases between. CDR3 in amino acids: CATSDHSYGYTF. Here the CDR3 DNA reads TGTGCCACCAGTGATCACAGCTATGGCTACACCTTC.

This rearrangement joins TRBV14 to TRBJ2-7; 8 bases agree with TRBD2. CDR3 size: 14 residues. Trimming took 4 bases from V and 7 from J; bases not matched to a gene: 9. The germline V gene has CDR1 SGHDN and CDR2 FVKESK. The DNA for the CDR3 is TGTGCCAGCAGCCCCCTGCCCCGCGGGGGGGAGCAGTACTTC. It yields the protein CASSPLPRGGEQYF.

J is TRBJ2-5 and V is TRBV21-1; the D call of TRBD1 is as the table states it, not checked on the DNA. TRBV21-1 is given as a pseudogene. The CDR3 is 14 residues long. The CDR3 loop is CASRKGQDQETQYF. The DNA of the CDR3 is TGTGCCAGCAGGAAGGGACAGGATCAAGAGACCCAGTACTTC.

The rearrangement joins TRBV5-4 to TRBJ2-5; either TRBD1 or TRBD2 may supply D (6 bases each). The CDR3 is made up of 15 amino acids. The V gene lost 1 base and the J gene lost 5 bases, with 15 bases spanning the gap. The germline CDR1 and CDR2 sequences are SGHNT and YYREEE (reference sequence). The CDR3 protein is CASSLPPGAGETQYF. As DNA, the CDR3 is TGTGCCAGCAGCTTGCCCCCGGGGGCCGGGGAGACCCAGTACTTC.

The chain combines TRBV18 with TRBJ1-5; D gene ambiguous. Per germline, CDR1 KGHSH and CDR2 LQKENI. The V gene lost 3 bases and the J gene lost 1 base, with 10 bases spanning the gap. The CDR3 consists of 15 residues. In nucleotides, the CDR3 is TGTGCCAGCTCACCCTCCGTGGGCAGCAATCAGCCCCAGCATTTT. As protein: CASSPSVGSNQPQHF.

This clone was picked up one time. This rearrangement joins TRBV19 to TRBJ1-4; 9 bases match TRBD1. Germline loops: CDR1 LNHDA, CDR2 SQIVND (reference sequence). CDR3 length equals 16 residues. After removal of 5 bases from V and 3 bases from J, the junction contained 7 bases not matched to a gene. CDR3 nucleotides: TGTGCCAGTAGTCTTAACAGGGGGCTATCTAATGAAAAACTGTTTTTT. This translates into CASSLNRGLSNEKLFF.

V is TRBV7-9 and J is TRBJ1-2, with D perhaps matching TRBD1 (6 bases). Germline V lookup: CDR1 SEHNR, CDR2 FQNEAQ (reference sequence). The CDR3 runs to 12 residues. The V end was cut by 7 bases, the J end by 6 bases, with 12 bases between. The CDR3 coding sequence is TGTGCCAGCACACCACAGGGTCATGGCTACACCTTC. This gives the protein CASTPQGHGYTF.

The J gene is TRBJ1-3, the V gene TRBV21-1; the table gives TRBD1 as D, unverified against the DNA. TRBV21-1 is annotated as a pseudogene. The CDR3 is made up of 18 amino acids. The CDR3 here is CASSKEGGQGISGNTIYF. The CDR3 DNA reads TGTGCCAGCAGCAAAGAAGGGGGACAGGGAATCTCTGGAAACACCATATATTTT.

The chain links TRBV29-1 to TRBJ1-2; a possible D gene is TRBD1 (6 bases). CDR1 SQVTM and CDR2 ANQGSEA come from the germline V gene. Trimming removed 6 bases from V and 4 bases from J, with 12 bases in between. The CDR3 spans 12 residues. CDR3 bases: TGCAGCGTGTTAGAGGGGGTCTATGGCTACACCTTC. Residues: CSVLEGVYGYTF.